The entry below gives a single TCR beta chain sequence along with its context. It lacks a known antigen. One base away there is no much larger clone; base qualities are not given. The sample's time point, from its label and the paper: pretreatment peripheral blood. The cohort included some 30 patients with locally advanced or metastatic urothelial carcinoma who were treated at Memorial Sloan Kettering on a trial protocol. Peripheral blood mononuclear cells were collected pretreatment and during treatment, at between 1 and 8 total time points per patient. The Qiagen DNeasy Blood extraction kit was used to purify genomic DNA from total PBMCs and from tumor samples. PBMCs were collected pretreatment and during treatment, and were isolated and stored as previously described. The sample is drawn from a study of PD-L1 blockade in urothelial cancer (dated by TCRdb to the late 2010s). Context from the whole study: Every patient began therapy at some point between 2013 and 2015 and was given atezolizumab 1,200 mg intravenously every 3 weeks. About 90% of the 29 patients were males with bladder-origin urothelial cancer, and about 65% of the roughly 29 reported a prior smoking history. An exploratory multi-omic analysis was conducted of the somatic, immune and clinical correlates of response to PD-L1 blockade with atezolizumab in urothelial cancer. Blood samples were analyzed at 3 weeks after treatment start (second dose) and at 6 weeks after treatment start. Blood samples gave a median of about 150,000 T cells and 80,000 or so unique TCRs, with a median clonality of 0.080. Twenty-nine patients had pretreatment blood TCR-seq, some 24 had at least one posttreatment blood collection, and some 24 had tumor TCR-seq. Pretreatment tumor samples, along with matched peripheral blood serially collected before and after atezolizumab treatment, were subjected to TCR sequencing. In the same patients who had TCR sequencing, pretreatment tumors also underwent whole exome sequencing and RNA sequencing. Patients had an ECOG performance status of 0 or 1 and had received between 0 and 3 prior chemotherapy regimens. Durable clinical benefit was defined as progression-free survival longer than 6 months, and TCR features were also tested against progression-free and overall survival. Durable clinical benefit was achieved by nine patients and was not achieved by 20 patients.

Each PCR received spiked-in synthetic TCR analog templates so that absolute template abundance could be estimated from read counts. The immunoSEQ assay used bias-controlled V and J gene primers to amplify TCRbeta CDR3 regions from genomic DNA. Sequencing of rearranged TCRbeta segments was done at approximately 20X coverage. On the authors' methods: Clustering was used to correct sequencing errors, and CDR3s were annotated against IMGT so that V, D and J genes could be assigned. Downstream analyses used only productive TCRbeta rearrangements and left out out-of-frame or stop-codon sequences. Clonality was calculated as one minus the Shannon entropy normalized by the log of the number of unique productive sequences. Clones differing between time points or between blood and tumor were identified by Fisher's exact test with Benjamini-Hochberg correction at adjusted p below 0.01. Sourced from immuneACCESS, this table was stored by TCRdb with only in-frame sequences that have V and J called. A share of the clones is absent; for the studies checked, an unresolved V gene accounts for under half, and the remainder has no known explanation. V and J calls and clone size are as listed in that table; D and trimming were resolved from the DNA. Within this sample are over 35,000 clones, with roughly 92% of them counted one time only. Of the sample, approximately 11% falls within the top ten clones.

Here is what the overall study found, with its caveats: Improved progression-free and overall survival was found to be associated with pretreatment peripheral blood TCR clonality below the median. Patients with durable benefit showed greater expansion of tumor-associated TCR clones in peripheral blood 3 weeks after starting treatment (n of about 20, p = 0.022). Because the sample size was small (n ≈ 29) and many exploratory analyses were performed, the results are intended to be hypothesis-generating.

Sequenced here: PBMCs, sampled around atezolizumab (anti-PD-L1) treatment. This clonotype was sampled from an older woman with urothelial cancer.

The CDR3 reads as follows: CASSRAGYSSYEQYF. The DNA sequence follows: TGCGCCAGCAGCCGGGCGGGCTACTCTTCCTACGAGCAGTACTTC. Rearrangement joined TRBV5-1 to TRBJ2-7; a tentative D call is TRBD2 (5 bases match). From a lookup of the germline V gene, CDR1 and CDR2 are SGHRS and YFSETQ. There are 15 amino acids in the CDR3, from cysteine to phenylalanine inclusive. This entry keeps only the CDR3 DNA: 45 bases, framed from base 1. V drops 4 bases and J drops 1 base, leaving 15 bases in between.